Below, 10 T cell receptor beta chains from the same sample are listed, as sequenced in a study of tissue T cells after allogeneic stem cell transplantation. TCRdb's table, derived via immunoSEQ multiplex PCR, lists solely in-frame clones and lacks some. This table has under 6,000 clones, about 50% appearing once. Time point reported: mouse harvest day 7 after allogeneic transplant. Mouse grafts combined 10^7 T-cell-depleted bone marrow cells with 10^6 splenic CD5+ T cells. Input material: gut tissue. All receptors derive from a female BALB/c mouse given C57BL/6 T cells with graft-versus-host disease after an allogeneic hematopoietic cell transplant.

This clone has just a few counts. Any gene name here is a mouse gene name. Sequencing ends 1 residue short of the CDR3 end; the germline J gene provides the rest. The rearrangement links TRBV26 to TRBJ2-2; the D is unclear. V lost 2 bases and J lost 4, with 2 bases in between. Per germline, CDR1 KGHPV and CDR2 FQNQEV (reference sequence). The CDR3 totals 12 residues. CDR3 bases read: TGTGCCAGCAGTCTGGGCACCGGGCAGCTCTAC. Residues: CASSLGTGQLY. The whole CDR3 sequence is CASSLGTGQLYF.

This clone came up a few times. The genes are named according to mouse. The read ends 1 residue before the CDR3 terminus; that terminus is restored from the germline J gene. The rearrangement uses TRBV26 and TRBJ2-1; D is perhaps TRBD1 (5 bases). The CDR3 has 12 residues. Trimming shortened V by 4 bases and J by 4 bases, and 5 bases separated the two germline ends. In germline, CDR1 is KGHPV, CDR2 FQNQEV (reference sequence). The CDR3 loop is CASSQGYAEQFF. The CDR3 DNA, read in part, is TGTGCCAGCAGTCAGGGGTATGCTGAGCAGTTC.

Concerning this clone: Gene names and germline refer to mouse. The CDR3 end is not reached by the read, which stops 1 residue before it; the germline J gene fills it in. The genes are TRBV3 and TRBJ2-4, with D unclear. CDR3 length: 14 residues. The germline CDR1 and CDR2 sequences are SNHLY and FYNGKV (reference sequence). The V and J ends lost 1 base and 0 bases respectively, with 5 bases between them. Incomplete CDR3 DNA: TGTGCCAGCAGCTTAGTAGGGAGTCAAAACACCTTGTAC. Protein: CASSLVGSQNTLY. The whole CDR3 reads CASSLVGSQNTLYF. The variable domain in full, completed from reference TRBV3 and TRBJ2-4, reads GPKVLQIPSHQIIDMGQMVTLNCDPVSNHLYFYWYKQILGQQMEFLVNFYNGKVMEKSKLFKDQFSVERPDGSYFTLKIQPTALEDSAVYFCASSLVGSQNTLYFGAGTRLSVL.

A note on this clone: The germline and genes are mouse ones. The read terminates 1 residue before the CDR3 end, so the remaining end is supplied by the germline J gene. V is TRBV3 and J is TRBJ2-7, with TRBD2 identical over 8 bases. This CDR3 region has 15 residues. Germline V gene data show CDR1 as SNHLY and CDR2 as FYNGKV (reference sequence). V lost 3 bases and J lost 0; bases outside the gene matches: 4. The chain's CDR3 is CASSFRLGSSYEQYF. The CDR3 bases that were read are TGTGCCAGCAGCTTCCGACTGGGGTCCTCCTATGAACAGTAC.

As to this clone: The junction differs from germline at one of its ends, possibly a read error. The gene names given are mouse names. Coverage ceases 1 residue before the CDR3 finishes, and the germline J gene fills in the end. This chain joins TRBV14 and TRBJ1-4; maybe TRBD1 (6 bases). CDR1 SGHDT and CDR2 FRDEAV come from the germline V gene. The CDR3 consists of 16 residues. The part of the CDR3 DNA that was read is TGTGTCAGCAGTTTCGGGACAATCCTTTCCAACGAAAGATTATTT. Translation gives CVSSFGTILSNERLF. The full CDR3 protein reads CVSSFGTILSNERLFF.

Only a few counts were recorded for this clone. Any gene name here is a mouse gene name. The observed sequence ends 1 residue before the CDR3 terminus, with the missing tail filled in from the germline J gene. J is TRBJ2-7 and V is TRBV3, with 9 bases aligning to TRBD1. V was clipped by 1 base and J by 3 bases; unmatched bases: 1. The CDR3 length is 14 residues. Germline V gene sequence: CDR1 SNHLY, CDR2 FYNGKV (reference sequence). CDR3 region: CASSLDRGHYEQYF. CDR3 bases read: TGTGCCAGCAGCTTAGACAGGGGGCACTATGAACAGTAC. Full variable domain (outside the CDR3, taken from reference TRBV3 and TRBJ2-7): GPKVLQIPSHQIIDMGQMVTLNCDPVSNHLYFYWYKQILGQQMEFLVNFYNGKVMEKSKLFKDQFSVERPDGSYFTLKIQPTALEDSAVYFCASSLDRGHYEQYFGPGTRLTVL.

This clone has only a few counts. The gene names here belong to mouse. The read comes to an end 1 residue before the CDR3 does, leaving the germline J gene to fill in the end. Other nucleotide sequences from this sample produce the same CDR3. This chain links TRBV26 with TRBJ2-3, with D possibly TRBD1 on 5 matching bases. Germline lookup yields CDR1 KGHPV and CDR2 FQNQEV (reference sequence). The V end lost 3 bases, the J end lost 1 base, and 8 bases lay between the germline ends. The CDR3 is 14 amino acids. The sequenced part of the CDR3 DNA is TGTGCCAGCAGTCTTCAGGGTGGTGCAGAAACGCTGTAT. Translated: CASSLQGGAETLY. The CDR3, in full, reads CASSLQGGAETLYF.

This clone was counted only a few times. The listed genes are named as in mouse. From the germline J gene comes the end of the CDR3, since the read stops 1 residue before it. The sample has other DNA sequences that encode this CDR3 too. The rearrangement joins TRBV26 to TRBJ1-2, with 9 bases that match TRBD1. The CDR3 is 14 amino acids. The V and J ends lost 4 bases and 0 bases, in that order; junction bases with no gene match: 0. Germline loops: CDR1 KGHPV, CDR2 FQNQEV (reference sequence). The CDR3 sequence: CASSRQGANSDYTF. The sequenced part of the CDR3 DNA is TGTGCCAGCAGTCGACAGGGGGCAAACTCCGACTACACC.

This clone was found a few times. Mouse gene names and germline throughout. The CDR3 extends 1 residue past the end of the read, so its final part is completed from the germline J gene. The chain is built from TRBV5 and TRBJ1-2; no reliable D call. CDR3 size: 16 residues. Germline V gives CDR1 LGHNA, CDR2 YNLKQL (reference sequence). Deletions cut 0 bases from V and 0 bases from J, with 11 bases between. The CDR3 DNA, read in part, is TGTGCCAGCAGCCAAGATCGGCACACCGCAAACTCCGACTACACC. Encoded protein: CASSQDRHTANSDYT. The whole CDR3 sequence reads CASSQDRHTANSDYTF.

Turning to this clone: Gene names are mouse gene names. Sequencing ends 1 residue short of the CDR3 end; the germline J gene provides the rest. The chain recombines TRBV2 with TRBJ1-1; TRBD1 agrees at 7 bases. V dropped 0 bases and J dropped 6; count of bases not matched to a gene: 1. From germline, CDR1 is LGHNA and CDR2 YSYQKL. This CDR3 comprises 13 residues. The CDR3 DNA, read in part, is TGTGCCAGCAGCCAAGAGGGGACAGCAGAAGTCTTC. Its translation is CASSQEGTAEVF. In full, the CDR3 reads CASSQEGTAEVFF.